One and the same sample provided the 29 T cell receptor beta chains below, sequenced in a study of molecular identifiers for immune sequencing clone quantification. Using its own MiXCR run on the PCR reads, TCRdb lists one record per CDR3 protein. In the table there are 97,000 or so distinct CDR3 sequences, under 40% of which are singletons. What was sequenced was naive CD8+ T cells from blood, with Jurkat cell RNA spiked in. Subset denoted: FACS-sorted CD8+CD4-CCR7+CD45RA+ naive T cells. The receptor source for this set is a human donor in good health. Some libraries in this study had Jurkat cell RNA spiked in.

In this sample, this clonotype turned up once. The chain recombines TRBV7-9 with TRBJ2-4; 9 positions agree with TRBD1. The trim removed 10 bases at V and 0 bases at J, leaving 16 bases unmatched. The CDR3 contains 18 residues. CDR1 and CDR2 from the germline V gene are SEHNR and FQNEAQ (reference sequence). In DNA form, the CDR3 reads TGTGCCACCTCGGGACAGGGAAGACAAGTCTCAGCCAAAAACATTCAGTACTTC. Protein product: CATSGQGRQVSAKNIQYF.

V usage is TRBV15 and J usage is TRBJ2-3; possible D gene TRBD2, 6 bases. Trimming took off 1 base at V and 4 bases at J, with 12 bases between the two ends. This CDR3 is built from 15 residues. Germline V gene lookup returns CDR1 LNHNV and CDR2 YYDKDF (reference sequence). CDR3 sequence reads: CATSRGGIPPDTQYF. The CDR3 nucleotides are TGTGCCACCAGCAGAGGCGGGATCCCCCCAGATACGCAGTATTTT. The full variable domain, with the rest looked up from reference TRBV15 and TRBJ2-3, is DAMVIQNPRYQVTQFGKPVTLSCSQTLNHNVMYWYQQKSSQAPKLLFHYYDKDFNNEADTPDNFQSRRPNTSFCFLDIRSPGLGDTAMYLCATSRGGIPPDTQYFGPGTRLTVL.

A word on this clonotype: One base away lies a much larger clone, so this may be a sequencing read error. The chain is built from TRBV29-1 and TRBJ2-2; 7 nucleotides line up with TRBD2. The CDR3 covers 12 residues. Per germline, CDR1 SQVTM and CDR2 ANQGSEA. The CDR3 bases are TGCAGCGTTGTTGGTTGGAGCGGGGAGCTGCTTTTT. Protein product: CSVVGWSGELLF.

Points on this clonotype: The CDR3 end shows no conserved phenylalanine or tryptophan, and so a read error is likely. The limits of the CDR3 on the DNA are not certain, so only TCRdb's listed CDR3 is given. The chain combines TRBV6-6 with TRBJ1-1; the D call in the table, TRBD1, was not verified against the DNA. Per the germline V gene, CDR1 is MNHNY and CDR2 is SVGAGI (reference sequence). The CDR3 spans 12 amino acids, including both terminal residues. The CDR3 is CASSYPGSEAIY.

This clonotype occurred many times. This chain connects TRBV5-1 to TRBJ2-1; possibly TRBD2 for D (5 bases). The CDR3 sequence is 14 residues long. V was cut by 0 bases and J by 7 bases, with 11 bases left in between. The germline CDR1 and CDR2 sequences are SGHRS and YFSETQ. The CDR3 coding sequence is TGCGCCAGCAGCTTGGCACTAGGCGCGAATGAGCAGTTCTTC. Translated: CASSLALGANEQFF.

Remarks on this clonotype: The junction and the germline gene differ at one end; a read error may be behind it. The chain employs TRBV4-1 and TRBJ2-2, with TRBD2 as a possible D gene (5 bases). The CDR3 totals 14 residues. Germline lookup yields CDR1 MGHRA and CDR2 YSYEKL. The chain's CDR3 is CASSHGQNAGEQFF. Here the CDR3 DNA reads TGCGCCAGCAGCCATGGGCAAAATGCCGGGGAGCAGTTTTTT.

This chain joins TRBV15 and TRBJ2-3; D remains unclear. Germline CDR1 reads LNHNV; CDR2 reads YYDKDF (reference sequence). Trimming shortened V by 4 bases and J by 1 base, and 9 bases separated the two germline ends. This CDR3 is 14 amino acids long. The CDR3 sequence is CATSIWVGTDTQYF. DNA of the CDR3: TGTGCCACCAGCATCTGGGTAGGCACAGATACGCAGTATTTT. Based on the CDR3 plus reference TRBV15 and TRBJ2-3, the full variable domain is DAMVIQNPRYQVTQFGKPVTLSCSQTLNHNVMYWYQQKSSQAPKLLFHYYDKDFNNEADTPDNFQSRRPNTSFCFLDIRSPGLGDTAMYLCATSIWVGTDTQYFGPGTRLTVL.

The CDR3 spells CASRGALTYEQYF. The CDR3 DNA follows: TGTGCCAGCAGGGGGGCCCTCACCTACGAGCAGTACTTC. The chain recombines TRBV27 with TRBJ2-7; D is perhaps TRBD1 (6 bases). Trimming pared 6 bases from V and 2 bases from J, leaving 11 bases between. Germline assignment: CDR1 MNHEY and CDR2 SMNVEV (reference sequence). This CDR3 has 13 residues.

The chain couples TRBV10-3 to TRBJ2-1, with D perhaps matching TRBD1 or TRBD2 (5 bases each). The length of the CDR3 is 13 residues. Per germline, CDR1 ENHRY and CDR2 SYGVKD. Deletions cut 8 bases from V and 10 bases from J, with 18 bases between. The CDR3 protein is CAIPRGLLLEQFF. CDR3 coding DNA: TGTGCCATCCCTCGGGGCCTGTTGTTGGAGCAGTTCTTC.

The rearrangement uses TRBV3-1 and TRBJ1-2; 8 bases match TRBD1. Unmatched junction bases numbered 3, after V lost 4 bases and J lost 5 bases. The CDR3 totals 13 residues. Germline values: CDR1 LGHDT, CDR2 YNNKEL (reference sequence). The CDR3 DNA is TGTGCCAGCAGCCTGACAGGGGAGTATGGCTACACCTTC. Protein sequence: CASSLTGEYGYTF.

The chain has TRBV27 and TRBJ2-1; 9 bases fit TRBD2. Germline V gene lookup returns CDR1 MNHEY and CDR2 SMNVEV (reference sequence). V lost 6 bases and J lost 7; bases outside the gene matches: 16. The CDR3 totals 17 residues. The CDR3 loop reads CASSPPQVLAGRNEQFF. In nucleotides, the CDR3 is TGTGCCAGCAGCCCCCCCCAGGTGCTAGCGGGAAGGAATGAGCAGTTCTTC.

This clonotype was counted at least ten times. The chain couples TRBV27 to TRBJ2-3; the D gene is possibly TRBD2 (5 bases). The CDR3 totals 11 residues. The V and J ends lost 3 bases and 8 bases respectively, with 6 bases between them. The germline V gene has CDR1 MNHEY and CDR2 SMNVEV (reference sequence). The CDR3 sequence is CASSFRGTQYF. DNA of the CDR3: TGTGCCAGCAGTTTTCGGGGTACGCAGTATTTT.

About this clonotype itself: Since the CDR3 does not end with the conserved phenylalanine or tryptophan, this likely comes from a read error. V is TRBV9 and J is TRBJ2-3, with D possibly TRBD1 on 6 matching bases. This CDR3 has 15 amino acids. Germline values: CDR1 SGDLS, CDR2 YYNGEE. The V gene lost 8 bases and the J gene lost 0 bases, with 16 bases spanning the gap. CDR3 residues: CASSYGTKSTDTQYV. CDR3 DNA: TGTGCCAGTAGCTACGGGACAAAGAGCACAGATACGCAGTATGTT.

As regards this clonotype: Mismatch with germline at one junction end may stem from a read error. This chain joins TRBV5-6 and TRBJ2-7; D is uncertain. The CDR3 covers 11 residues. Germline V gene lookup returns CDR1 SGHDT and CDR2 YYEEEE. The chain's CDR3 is CASGFGNSLYF. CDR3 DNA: TGTGCCAGCGGCTTCGGCAATTCTTTGTACTTC.

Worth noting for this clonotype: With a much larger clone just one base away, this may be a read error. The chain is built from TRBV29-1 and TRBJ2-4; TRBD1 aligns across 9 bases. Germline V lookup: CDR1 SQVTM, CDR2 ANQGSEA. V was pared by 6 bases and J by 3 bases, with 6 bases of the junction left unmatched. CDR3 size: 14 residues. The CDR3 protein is CSVWTGVVKNIQYF. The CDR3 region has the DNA TGCAGCGTGTGGACAGGGGTGGTCAAAAACATTCAGTACTTC.

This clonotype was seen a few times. DNA of the CDR3: TGTGCCAGCAGTCCTCGACGGCCAAGGGGCAATCAGCCCCAGCATTTT. This codes for CASSPRRPRGNQPQHF. V gene TRBV28 combines with J gene TRBJ1-5, with unresolved D. V lost 5 bases and J lost 2, with 16 bases in between. CDR3 length: 16 residues. Germline-derived CDR1 and CDR2 are MDHEN and SYDVKM.

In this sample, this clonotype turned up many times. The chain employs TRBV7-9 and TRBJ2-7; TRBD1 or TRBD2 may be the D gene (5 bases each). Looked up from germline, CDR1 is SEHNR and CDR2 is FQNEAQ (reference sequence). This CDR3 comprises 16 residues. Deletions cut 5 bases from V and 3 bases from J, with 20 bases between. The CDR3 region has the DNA TGTGCCAGCAGCCCAACGGGCGGGCAGGGAATCTACGAGCAGTACTTC. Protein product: CASSPTGGQGIYEQYF.

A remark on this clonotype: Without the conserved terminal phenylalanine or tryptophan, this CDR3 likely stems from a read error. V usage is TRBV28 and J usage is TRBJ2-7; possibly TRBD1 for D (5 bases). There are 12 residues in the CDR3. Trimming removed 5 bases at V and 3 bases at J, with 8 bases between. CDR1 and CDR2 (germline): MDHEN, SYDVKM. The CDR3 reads CASSPDSYEQYI. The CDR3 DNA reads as TGTGCCAGCAGTCCCGACAGCTACGAGCAGTACATC.

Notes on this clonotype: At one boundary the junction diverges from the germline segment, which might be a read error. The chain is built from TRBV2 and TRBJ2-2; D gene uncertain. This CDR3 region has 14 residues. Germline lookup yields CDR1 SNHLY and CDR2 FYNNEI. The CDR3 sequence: CTSSEVSNTGELFF. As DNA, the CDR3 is TGTACCAGCAGTGAAGTCTCGAACACCGGGGAGCTGTTTTTT. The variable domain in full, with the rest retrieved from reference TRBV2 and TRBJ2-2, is EPEVTQTPSHQVTQMGQEVILRCVPISNHLYFYWYRQILGQKVEFLVSFYNNEISEKSEIFDDQFSVERPDGSNFTLKIRSTKLEDSAMYFCTSSEVSNTGELFFGEGSRLTVL.

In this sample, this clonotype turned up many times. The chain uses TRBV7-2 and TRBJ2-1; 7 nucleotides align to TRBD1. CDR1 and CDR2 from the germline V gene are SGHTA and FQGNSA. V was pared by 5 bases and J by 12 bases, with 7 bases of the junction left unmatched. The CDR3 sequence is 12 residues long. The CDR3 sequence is CASSPLTGWQFF. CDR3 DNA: TGTGCCAGCAGCCCCTTGACAGGGTGGCAGTTCTTC.

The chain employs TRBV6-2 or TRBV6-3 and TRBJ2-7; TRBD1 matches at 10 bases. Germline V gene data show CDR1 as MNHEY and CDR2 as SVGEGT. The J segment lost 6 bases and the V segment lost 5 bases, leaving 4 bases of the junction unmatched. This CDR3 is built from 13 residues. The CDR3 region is CASSPGQGCEQYF. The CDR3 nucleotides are TGTGCCAGCAGTCCGGGACAGGGGTGCGAGCAGTACTTC.

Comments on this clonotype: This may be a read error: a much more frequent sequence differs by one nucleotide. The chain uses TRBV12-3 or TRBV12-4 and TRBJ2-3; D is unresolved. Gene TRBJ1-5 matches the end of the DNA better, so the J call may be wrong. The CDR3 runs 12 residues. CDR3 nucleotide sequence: TGTGCCAGCAGTCCCACCGGAGATACGCAGCATTTT. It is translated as CASSPTGDTQHF.

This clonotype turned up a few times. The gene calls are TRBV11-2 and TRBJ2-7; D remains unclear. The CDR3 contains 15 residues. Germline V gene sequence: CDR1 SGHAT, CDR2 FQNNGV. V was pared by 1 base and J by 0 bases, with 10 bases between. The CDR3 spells CASSLAGPISYEQYF. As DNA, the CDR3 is TGTGCCAGCAGCTTAGCGGGCCCGATCTCCTACGAGCAGTACTTC.

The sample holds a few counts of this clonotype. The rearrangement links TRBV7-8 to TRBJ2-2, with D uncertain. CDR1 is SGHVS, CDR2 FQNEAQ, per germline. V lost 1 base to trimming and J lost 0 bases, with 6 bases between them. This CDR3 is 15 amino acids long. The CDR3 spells CASSLGSANTGELFF. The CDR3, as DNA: TGTGCCAGCAGCTTAGGATCAGCGAACACCGGGGAGCTGTTTTTT.

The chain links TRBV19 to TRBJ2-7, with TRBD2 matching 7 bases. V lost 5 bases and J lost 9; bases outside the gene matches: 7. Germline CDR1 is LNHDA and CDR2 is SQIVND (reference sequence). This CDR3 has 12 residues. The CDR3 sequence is CASSGGLERQYF. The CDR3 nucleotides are TGTGCCAGTAGTGGAGGACTAGAGAGGCAGTACTTC.

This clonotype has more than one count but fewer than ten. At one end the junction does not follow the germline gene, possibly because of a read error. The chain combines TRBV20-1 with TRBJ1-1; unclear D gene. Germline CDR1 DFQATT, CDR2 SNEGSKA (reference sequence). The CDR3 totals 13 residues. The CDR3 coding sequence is TGCAGTGCTAGATTACTCGATCACACTGAAGCTCTCTTT. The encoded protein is CSARLLDHTEALF.

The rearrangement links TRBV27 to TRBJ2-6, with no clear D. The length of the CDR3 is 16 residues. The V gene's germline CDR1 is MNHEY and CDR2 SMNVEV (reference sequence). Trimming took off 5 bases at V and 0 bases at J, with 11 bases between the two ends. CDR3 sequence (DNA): TGTGCCAGCAGTCCACTTAAGGCCTCTGGGGCCAACGTCCTGACTTTC. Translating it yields CASSPLKASGANVLTF.

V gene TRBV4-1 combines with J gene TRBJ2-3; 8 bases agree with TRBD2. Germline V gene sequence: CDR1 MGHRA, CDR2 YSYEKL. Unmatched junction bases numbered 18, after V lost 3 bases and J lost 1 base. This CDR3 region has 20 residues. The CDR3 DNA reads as TGCGCCAGCAGCCATCCGAGGGTTCTCGTTACGCGGGAGGGCACAGATACGCAGTATTTT. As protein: CASSHPRVLVTREGTDTQYF.

CDR3 nucleotide sequence: TGTGCCAGCAGTGAAAAGGCGGCTAGCGGGAGCTGGAGGGAGACCCAGTACTTC. Protein: CASSEKAASGSWRETQYF. The chain links TRBV6-1 to TRBJ2-5; 10 bases line up with TRBD2. Looked up from germline, CDR1 is MNHNS and CDR2 is SASEGT. The junction had 14 bases not matched to a gene; V was cut back by 2 bases and J by 5 bases. The CDR3 consists of 18 residues.